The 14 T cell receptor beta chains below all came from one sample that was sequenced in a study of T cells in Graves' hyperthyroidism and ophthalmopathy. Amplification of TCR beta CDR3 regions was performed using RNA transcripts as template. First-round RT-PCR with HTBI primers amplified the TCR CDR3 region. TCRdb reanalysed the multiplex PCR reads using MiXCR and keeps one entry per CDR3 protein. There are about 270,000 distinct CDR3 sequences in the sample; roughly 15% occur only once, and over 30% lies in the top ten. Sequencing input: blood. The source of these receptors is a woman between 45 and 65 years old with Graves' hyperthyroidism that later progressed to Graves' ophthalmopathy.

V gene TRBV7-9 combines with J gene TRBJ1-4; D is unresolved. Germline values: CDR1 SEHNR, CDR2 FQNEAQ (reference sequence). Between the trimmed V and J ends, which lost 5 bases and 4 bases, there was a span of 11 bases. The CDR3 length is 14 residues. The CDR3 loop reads CASSKESDNEKLFF. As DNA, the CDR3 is TGTGCCAGCAGCAAAGAAAGCGATAATGAAAAACTGTTTTTT.

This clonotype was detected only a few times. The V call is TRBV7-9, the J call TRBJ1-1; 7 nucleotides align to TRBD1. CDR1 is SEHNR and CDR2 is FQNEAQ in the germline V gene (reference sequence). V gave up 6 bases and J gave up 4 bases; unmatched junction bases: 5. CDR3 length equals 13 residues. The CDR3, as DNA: TGTGCCAGCAGGGCAGACAGGGCCACTGAAGCTTTCTTT. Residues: CASRADRATEAFF. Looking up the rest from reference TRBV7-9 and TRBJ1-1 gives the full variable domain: DTGVSQNPRHKITKRGQNVTFRCDPISEHNRLYWYRQTLGQGPEFLTYFQNEAQLEKSRLLSDRFSAERPKGSFSTLEIQRTEQGDSAMYLCASRADRATEAFFGQGTRLTVV.

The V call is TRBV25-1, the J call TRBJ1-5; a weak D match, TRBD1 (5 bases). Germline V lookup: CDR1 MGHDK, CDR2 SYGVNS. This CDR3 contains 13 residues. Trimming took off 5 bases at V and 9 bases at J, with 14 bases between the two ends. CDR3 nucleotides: TGTGCCAGCAGTAGGGGAGACTTTGGGCCCCAGCATTTT. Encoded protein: CASSRGDFGPQHF.

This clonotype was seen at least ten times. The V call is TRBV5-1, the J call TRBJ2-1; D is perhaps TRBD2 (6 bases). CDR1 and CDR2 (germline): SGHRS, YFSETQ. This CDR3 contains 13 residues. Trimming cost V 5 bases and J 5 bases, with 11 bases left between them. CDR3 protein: CASSIGTDNEQFF. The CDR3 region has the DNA TGCGCCAGCAGTATTGGGACTGACAATGAGCAGTTCTTC.

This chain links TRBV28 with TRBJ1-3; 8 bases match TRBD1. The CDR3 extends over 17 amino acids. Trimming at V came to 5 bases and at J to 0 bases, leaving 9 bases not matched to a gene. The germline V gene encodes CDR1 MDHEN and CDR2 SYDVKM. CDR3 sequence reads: CASSPGTGPSSGNTIYF. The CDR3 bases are TGTGCCAGCAGTCCCGGGACAGGACCCAGCTCTGGAAACACCATATATTTT.

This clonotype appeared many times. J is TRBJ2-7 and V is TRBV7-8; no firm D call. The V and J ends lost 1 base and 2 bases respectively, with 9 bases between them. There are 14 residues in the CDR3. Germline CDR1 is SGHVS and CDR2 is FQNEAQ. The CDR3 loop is CASSLGTDAYEQYF. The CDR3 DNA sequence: TGTGCCAGCAGCTTAGGTACGGACGCCTACGAGCAGTACTTC.

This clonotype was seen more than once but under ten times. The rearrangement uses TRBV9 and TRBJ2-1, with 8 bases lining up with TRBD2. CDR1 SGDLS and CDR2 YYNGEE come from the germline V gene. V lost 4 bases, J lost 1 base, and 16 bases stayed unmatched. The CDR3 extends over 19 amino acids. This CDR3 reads CASSLRQSSGSWSYNEQFF. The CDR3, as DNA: TGTGCCAGCAGCCTCCGTCAGAGCAGCGGGAGTTGGTCCTACAATGAGCAGTTCTTC.

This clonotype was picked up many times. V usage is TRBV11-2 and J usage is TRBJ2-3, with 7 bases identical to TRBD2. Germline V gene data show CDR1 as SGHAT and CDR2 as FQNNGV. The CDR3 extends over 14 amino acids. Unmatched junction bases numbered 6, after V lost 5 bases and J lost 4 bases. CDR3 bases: TGTGCCAGCAGCCCAAGGACTAGGGCAGATACGCAGTATTTT. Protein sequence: CASSPRTRADTQYF.

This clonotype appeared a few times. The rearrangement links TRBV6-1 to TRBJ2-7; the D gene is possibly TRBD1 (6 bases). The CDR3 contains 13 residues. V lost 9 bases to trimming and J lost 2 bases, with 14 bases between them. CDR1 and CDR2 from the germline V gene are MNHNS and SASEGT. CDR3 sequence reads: CASRPTGTYEQYF. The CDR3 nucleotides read TGTGCCAGTCGGCCGACAGGAACCTACGAGCAGTACTTC.

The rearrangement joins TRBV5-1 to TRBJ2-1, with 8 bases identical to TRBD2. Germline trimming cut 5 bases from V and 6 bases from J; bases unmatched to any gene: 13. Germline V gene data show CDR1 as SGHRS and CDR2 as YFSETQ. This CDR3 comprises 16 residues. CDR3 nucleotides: TGCGCCAGCAGTCCTAATACGGGAGGGCCGGGCAATGAGCAGTTCTTC. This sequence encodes CASSPNTGGPGNEQFF.

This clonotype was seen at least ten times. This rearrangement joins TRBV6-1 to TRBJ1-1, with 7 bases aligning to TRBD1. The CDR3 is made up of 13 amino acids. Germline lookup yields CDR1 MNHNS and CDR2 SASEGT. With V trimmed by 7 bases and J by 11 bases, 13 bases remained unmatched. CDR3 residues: CASKLQGEWMAFF. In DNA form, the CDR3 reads TGTGCCAGCAAACTTCAGGGGGAGTGGATGGCTTTCTTT.

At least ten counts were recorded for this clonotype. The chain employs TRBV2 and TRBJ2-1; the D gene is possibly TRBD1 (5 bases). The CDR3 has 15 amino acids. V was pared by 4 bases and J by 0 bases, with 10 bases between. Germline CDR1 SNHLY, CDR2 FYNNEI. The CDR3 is CASSVATVSYNEQFF. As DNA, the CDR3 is TGTGCCAGCAGTGTCGCGACAGTCTCCTACAATGAGCAGTTCTTC. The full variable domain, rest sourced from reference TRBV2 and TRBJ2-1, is EPEVTQTPSHQVTQMGQEVILRCVPISNHLYFYWYRQILGQKVEFLVSFYNNEISEKSEIFDDQFSVERPDGSNFTLKIRSTKLEDSAMYFCASSVATVSYNEQFFGPGTRLTVL.

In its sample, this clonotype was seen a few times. The CDR3 nucleotides read TGTGCCAGCAGTTTTAGCGGGAAGAGCAACGAGCAGTACTTC. It yields the protein CASSFSGKSNEQYF. The chain has TRBV6-5 and TRBJ2-7; 8 nucleotides line up with TRBD2. The CDR3 runs 14 residues. Germline V gene sequence: CDR1 MNHEY, CDR2 SVGAGI. V gave up 4 bases and J gave up 5 bases; unmatched junction bases: 7.

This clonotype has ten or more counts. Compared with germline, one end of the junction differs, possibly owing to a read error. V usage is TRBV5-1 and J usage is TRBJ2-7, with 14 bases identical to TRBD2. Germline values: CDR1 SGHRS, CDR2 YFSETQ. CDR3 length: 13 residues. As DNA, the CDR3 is TGCGCCAGCAGCCTCGAGGGACTAGCGGGAGAGCACTTC. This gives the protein CASSLEGLAGEHF.